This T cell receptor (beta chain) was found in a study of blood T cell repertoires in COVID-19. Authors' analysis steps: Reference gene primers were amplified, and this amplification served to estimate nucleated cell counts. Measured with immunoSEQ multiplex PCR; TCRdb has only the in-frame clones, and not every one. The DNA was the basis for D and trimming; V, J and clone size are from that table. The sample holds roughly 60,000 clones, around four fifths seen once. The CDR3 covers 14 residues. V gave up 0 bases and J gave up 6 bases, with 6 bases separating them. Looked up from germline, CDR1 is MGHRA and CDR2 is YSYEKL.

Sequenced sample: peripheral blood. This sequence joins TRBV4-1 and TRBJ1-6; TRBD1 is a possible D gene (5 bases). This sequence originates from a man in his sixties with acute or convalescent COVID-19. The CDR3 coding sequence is TGCGCCAGCAGCCAAGAAAGGGGTAATTCACCCCTCCACTTT. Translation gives CASSQERGNSPLHF.